This note documents a single T cell receptor (beta chain) sequence. This entry belongs to a study of OX40 agonist ivuxolimab in advanced cancers. Across the whole study: At doses from 0.01 to 10 mg/kg, patients were given intravenous ivuxolimab every 2 weeks.

Some clones are missing from TCRdb's copy, which holds only in-frame ones; the method was immunoSEQ multiplex PCR. Found here are 50,000 to 70,000 clones, about 82% of them singletons; the top ten hold about 3.7%. V shed 3 bases and J shed 1 base, with 9 bases lying between them. Germline-derived CDR1 and CDR2 are KGHSH and LQKENI. This CDR3 region has 14 residues. The sample in question was CD4+ or CD8+ T cells sorted from blood, obtained in a trial of the OX40 agonist ivuxolimab. This TCR derives from an adult with an advanced solid tumor such as melanoma, head and neck, liver or kidney cancer. J is TRBJ1-1 and V is TRBV18; D remains unclear. CDR3 coding DNA: TGTGCCAGCTCACCCACCACAGAGAACACTGAAGCTTTCTTT. Protein sequence: CASSPTTENTEAFF.